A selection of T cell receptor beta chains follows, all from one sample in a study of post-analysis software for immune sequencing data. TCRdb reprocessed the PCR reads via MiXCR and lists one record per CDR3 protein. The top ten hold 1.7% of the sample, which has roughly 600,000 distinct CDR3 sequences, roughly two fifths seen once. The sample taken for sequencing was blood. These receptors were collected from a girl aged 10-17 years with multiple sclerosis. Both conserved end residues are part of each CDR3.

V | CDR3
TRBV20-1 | CSARPTGGAQETQYF
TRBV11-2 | CASSLMADQETQYF
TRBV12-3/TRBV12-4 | CASSPLAGVLNEQFF
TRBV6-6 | CASSRVQGRDTEAFF
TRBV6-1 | CASTERGGGTYNEQFF
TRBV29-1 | CSVFRDIANYGYTF
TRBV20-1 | CSAWRLAGGRYEQYF
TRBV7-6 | CASSPGLAPTQYF
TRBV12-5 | CASQGMLGETQYF
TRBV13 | CASKMTGGEKLFF
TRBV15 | CATSRDIPDEQYF
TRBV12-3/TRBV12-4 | CASSFRGGTDTQYF
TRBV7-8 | CASSLRIIAGELFF
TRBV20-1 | CSAKARLAGGYNSHNEQFF
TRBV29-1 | CSGEWGISGYTF
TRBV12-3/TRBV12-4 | CASSSQARRSGYTF
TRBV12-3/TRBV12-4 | CASSSGTDYGYTF
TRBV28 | CASSQPGGVDGYTF
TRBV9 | CASSTAYYGYTF
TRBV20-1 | CSARGGGRDGYTF
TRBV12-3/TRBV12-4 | CASSSGQAIYGYTF
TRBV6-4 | CASSAWGYTDTQYF
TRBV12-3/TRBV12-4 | CASRATGVETQYF
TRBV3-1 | CASSSGEGSHNEQFF
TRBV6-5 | CASSFVGTANEKLFF
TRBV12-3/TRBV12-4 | CASSLGGAIAGANVLTF
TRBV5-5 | CASSFYGTSFNEQFF
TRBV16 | CASSQVVSAAGEQYF
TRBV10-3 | CASTSADPLLGNEQFF
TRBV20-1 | CSARDLARSADTQYF
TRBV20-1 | CSARDPAQGGFQETQYF
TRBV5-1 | CASSRTGRRTSGEAYNEQFF
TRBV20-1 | CGARDYNEQYF
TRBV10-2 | CASSEIGYEQYF
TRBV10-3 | CAISEGSLSGGAEETQYF